The 4 T cell receptor beta chains presented below share a single source sample, sequenced in a study of blood T cells in healthy people across ages. A J-beta primer mix and a sample-barcoded 5' primer were used in a second PCR of roughly 7 to 12 cycles. TCRdb fed the 5' RACE reads into MiXCR, producing one record per CDR3 protein. The table includes under 850,000 distinct CDR3 sequences, 35% to 40% detected once. Specimen: blood. These receptors were obtained from a man aged 18 to 30 in good health.

In this sample, this clonotype turned up a few times. The chain carries TRBV4-1 and TRBJ2-3; possibly TRBD1 or TRBD2 for D (5 bases each). V dropped 3 bases and J dropped 0 bases, with 13 bases sitting between them. Germline V gene sequence: CDR1 MGHRA, CDR2 YSYEKL. This CDR3 contains 16 residues. CDR3: CASSQAGADSTDTQYF. As DNA, the CDR3 is TGCGCCAGCAGCCAGGCCGGGGCAGACAGCACAGATACGCAGTATTTT.

The V call is TRBV19, the J call TRBJ1-2; D ambiguous. Germline CDR1 and CDR2: LNHDA and SQIVND (reference sequence). Trimming cost V 2 bases and J 8 bases, with 12 bases left between them. This CDR3 spans 13 amino acids. The CDR3 loop reads CASSIYQPRGYTF. In DNA, the CDR3 is TGTGCCAGTAGTATATACCAACCTCGGGGCTACACCTTC.

This clonotype was picked up a small number of times. The chain carries TRBV12-3 or TRBV12-4 and TRBJ1-2; 8 positions match TRBD1. This CDR3 is built from 15 residues. Trimming at V came to 2 bases and at J to 13 bases, leaving 15 bases not matched to a gene. CDR3 coding DNA: TGTGCCAGCAGTTTAAGTTTGAGGACAGGGATCCCTCTCACCTTC. Protein sequence: CASSLSLRTGIPLTF.

This clonotype was observed many times. V usage is TRBV20-1 and J usage is TRBJ2-3, with 11 bases lining up with TRBD2. The CDR3 loop spans 15 amino acids. The germline gives CDR1 DFQATT, CDR2 SNEGSKA (reference sequence). The V gene end was trimmed by 5 bases and the J gene end by 2 bases; junction bases not matched to a gene: 6. CDR3 DNA sequence: TGCAGTGCTTATTCTAGCGGGGGGTCCACAGATACGCAGTATTTT. Translating it yields CSAYSSGGSTDTQYF.